This T cell receptor beta chain emerged from a study of blood T cell repertoires in COVID-19. About the study: The analysed material was cDNA or gDNA that came from T cells, B-cell-depleted T cells, or PBMCs.

This CDR3 is built from 15 residues. The J segment lost 7 bases and the V segment lost 1 base, leaving 5 bases of the junction unmatched. Germline V gene data show CDR1 as SGHRS and CDR2 as YFSETQ. Method: immunoSEQ multiplex PCR; TCRdb's copy keeps in-frame clones and lacks some. The data contain over 80,000 clones, 80% to 90% of them singletons. The sample was peripheral blood. The receptor was derived from an older woman with acute or convalescent COVID-19. This chain connects TRBV5-1 to TRBJ1-6; TRBD1 aligns across 7 bases. This chain's CDR3 is CASSLQQGQNSPLHF. The CDR3 coding sequence is TGCGCCAGCAGCTTGCAACAGGGACAGAATTCACCCCTCCACTTT.